The 27 T cell receptor beta chains below come from one sample, sequenced in a study of identical twins. TCRdb used MiXCR to reprocess the 5' RACE reads, holding one entry per CDR3 protein. This sample yields approximately 1.8 million distinct CDR3 sequences, of which more than 30% are seen a single time; roughly 0.3% belongs to the top ten. Sample: cord blood. Receptors were obtained from a newborn girl in good health.

This clonotype was counted many times. The chain couples TRBV7-2 to TRBJ2-1; 7 bases line up with TRBD2. Germline V gives CDR1 SGHTA, CDR2 FQGNSA. This CDR3 region has 14 residues. The V and J ends lost 4 bases and 3 bases, in that order; junction bases with no gene match: 3. The CDR3 reads CASSSRTSYNEQFF. The CDR3 DNA follows: TGTGCCAGCAGCTCCCGGACTAGCTACAATGAGCAGTTCTTC.

The chain joins TRBV5-1 to TRBJ2-3, with 11 positions matching TRBD1. V dropped 4 bases and J dropped 0; count of bases not matched to a gene: 13. Germline lookup yields CDR1 SGHRS and CDR2 YFSETQ. The CDR3 is made up of 19 amino acids. The DNA for the CDR3 is TGCGCCAGCAGCGCGGGACAGGGGGTTGCCCGTGCTAGCACAGATACGCAGTATTTT. Its protein is CASSAGQGVARASTDTQYF.

This clonotype has only a few counts. The chain couples TRBV27 to TRBJ2-5; tentatively, D is TRBD1 (5 bases). Trimming took 6 bases from V and 3 from J, leaving 14 bases between them. The CDR3 consists of 14 residues. Per the germline V gene, CDR1 is MNHEY and CDR2 is SMNVEV (reference sequence). CDR3 amino acids: CASSPDSRKETQYF. CDR3 sequence (DNA): TGTGCCAGCAGCCCCGACAGCCGAAAAGAGACCCAGTACTTC.

This clonotype came up a few times. The chain recombines TRBV20-1 with TRBJ2-3; 8 nucleotides line up with TRBD2. The V segment lost 5 bases and the J segment 2 bases; nucleotides outside the gene matches: 6. There are 14 residues in the CDR3. Germline CDR1 is DFQATT and CDR2 is SNEGSKA (reference sequence). This CDR3 reads CSARLARNTDTQYF. CDR3 nucleotide sequence: TGCAGTGCTCGACTAGCGAGAAACACAGATACGCAGTATTTT.

The chain has TRBV3-1 and TRBJ2-1; possible D gene TRBD2, 5 bases. Gene TRBJ2-7 matches the end of the DNA better, so the J call may be wrong. CDR1 LGHDT and CDR2 YNNKEL come from the germline V gene (reference sequence). This CDR3 is 13 amino acids long. The CDR3 is CASSLRGLNEQYF. DNA of the CDR3: TGTGCCAGCAGCCTCCGGGGTTTAAATGAGCAGTACTTC.

Concerning this clonotype itself: A read error may account for a junction end that differs from germline. This chain links TRBV28 with TRBJ1-2, with D possibly being TRBD1 (5 bases). This CDR3 is 15 amino acids long. In germline, CDR1 is MDHEN, CDR2 SYDVKM. The CDR3 protein is CASSLRGTFNCGYTF. CDR3 coding DNA: TGTGCCAGCAGTTTGAGGGGCACCTTTAACTGTGGCTACACCTTC.

This clonotype occurred once. The V and J genes are TRBV29-1 and TRBJ2-1; 7 bases line up with TRBD1. This CDR3 spans 13 amino acids. Trimming cost V 5 bases and J 12 bases; bases outside gene matches: 13. Germline lookup yields CDR1 SQVTM and CDR2 ANQGSEA. CDR3 loop: CSVWGEGASVQFF. The DNA for the CDR3 is TGCAGCGTTTGGGGCGAGGGGGCGAGTGTGCAGTTCTTC.

The CDR3 sequence: CASSARRGKEYNEQFF. In nucleotides, the CDR3 is TGTGCCAGCAGCGCTCGTAGGGGGAAGGAGTACAATGAGCAGTTCTTC. The gene calls are TRBV7-8 and TRBJ2-1; weak D call: TRBD1 (6 bases). V lost 5 bases, J lost 4 bases, and 18 bases lay in between. The CDR3 spans 16 residues. From germline, CDR1 is SGHVS and CDR2 FQNEAQ. Full variable domain (remainder filled in from reference TRBV7-8 and TRBJ2-1): GAGVSQSPRYKVAKRGQDVALRCDPISGHVSLFWYQQALGQGPEFLTYFQNEAQLDKSGLPSDRFFAERPEGSVSTLKIQRTQQEDSAVYLCASSARRGKEYNEQFFGPGTRLTVL.

The V call is TRBV5-1, the J call TRBJ2-1; tentatively, D is TRBD1 (7 bases). The length of the CDR3 is 16 residues. The V end was cut by 0 bases, the J end by 8 bases, with 18 bases between. Looked up from germline, CDR1 is SGHRS and CDR2 is YFSETQ. The CDR3 reads CASSLEWAGGGYEQFF. The CDR3 bases are TGCGCCAGCAGCTTGGAATGGGCAGGGGGAGGCTATGAGCAGTTCTTC. Together with reference TRBV5-1 and TRBJ2-1, the CDR3 gives the full variable domain: KAGVTQTPRYLIKTRGQQVTLSCSPISGHRSVSWYQQTPGQGLQFLFEYFSETQRNKGNFPGRFSGRQFSNSRSEMNVSTLELGDSALYLCASSLEWAGGGYEQFFGPGTRLTVL.

The chain carries TRBV5-8 and TRBJ1-2, with a tentative D call TRBD1 (5 bases). This CDR3 has 16 amino acids. Germline CDR1 is SGHTS and CDR2 is YDEGEE. The germline V and J ends were trimmed by 0 bases and 4 bases, with 16 bases remaining between them. CDR3 loop: CASSLDYLGVGYGYTF. The CDR3 region has the DNA TGTGCCAGCAGCTTGGATTATCTGGGGGTGGGCTATGGCTACACCTTC.

The V call is TRBV12-3 or TRBV12-4, the J call TRBJ2-2; no clear D gene. V was pared by 7 bases and J by 8 bases, with 11 bases between. The CDR3 contains 12 residues. CDR3 nucleotides: TGTGCCAGCACTCCTAGTCCGGGGGAGCTGTTTTTT. Translated, it gives CASTPSPGELFF.

The chain has TRBV20-1 and TRBJ2-1; no clear D. Germline loops: CDR1 DFQATT, CDR2 SNEGSKA (reference sequence). There are 18 residues in the CDR3. The V end was cut by 3 bases, the J end by 0 bases, with 21 bases between. The CDR3 spells CSARVPTGLRASYNEQFF. The CDR3 DNA follows: TGCAGTGCTAGGGTGCCGACCGGGCTTCGGGCCTCCTACAATGAGCAGTTCTTC.

This clonotype has more than one count but fewer than ten. This rearrangement joins TRBV3-1 to TRBJ2-7; D might be TRBD1 (6 bases). The CDR3 is 15 amino acids. Between the trimmed V and J ends, which lost 1 base and 5 bases, there was a span of 15 bases. CDR1 LGHDT and CDR2 YNNKEL come from the germline V gene (reference sequence). The CDR3 region is CASSQAGQKGDEQYF. Here the CDR3 DNA reads TGTGCCAGCAGCCAAGCCGGTCAAAAGGGGGACGAGCAGTACTTC.

There are a few counts of this clonotype. This rearrangement joins TRBV10-3 to TRBJ2-2; 8 bases align to TRBD2. The germline gives CDR1 ENHRY, CDR2 SYGVKD. This CDR3 has 16 residues. J lost 3 bases, V lost 3 bases, and 6 bases had no gene match. DNA for the CDR3: TGTGCCATCAGTGAATGGCGGGGGGCGGACACCGGGGAGCTGTTTTTT. Its protein is CAISEWRGADTGELFF.

This rearrangement joins TRBV6-5 to TRBJ2-1, with 12 bases identical to TRBD2. V shed 6 bases and J 2 bases; nucleotides not matched to a gene: 5. This CDR3 spans 16 amino acids. Germline V gives CDR1 MNHEY, CDR2 SVGAGI. CDR3 nucleotides: TGTGCCAGCAGGACCCGGACTAGCGGGGCCTACAATGAGCAGTTCTTC. Its protein is CASRTRTSGAYNEQFF.

This clonotype was seen many times. The rearrangement links TRBV25-1 to TRBJ2-3; the match to TRBD1 covers 8 bases. Germline V gene data show CDR1 as MGHDK and CDR2 as SYGVNS. J lost 0 bases, V lost 3 bases, and 2 bases had no gene match. The CDR3 length is 15 residues. Here the CDR3 reads CASSDGQGSTDTQYF. The CDR3 bases are TGTGCCAGCAGTGACGGACAGGGAAGCACAGATACGCAGTATTTT.

This clonotype was recorded at least ten times. V is TRBV29-1 and J is TRBJ1-1, with no clear D. CDR3 length: 13 residues. V lost 4 bases and J lost 0, with 9 bases in between. Germline V gene lookup returns CDR1 SQVTM and CDR2 ANQGSEA. CDR3 nucleotide sequence: TGCAGCGTTGGACCTGGGTTGAACACTGAAGCTTTCTTT. It codes for CSVGPGLNTEAFF.

The chain links TRBV2 to TRBJ1-6, with D possibly matching TRBD1 (5 bases). There are 13 residues in the CDR3. V lost 11 bases to trimming and J lost 6 bases, with 14 bases between them. Looked up from germline, CDR1 is SNHLY and CDR2 is FYNNEI. The CDR3: CARQTAFNSPLHF. CDR3 in DNA: TGTGCCCGCCAGACAGCGTTTAATTCACCCCTCCACTTT. Variable domain in full (rest from reference TRBV2 and TRBJ1-6): EPEVTQTPSHQVTQMGQEVILRCVPISNHLYFYWYRQILGQKVEFLVSFYNNEISEKSEIFDDQFSVERPDGSNFTLKIRSTKLEDSAMYFCARQTAFNSPLHFGNGTRLTVT.

The V gene is TRBV6-5, the J gene TRBJ1-5; D remains ambiguous. The V end was cut by 2 bases, the J end by 6 bases, with 11 bases between. The CDR3 has 14 residues. Germline V gives CDR1 MNHEY, CDR2 SVGAGI. The CDR3 reads CASSYVEGFQPQHF. Written as DNA, the CDR3 is TGTGCCAGCAGTTACGTCGAGGGTTTTCAGCCCCAGCATTTT.

This clonotype has a handful of counts. The gene calls are TRBV2 and TRBJ2-7; possibly TRBD2 for D (6 bases). The germline V and J ends were trimmed by 4 bases and 5 bases, with 21 bases remaining between them. CDR3 length: 16 residues. Germline CDR1 and CDR2: SNHLY and FYNNEI. Written as DNA, the CDR3 is TGTGCCAGCAGTGCCCGATATACGGGAGAGTCCCACGAGCAGTACTTC. This sequence encodes CASSARYTGESHEQYF.

V and J are TRBV2 and TRBJ2-3; 14 bases are shared with TRBD2. Germline V CDR1 and CDR2: SNHLY, FYNNEI. The length of the CDR3 is 16 residues. V dropped 6 bases and J dropped 4; count of bases not matched to a gene: 6. CDR3 loop: CASRDGTSGGSDTQYF. The CDR3 coding sequence is TGTGCCAGCAGAGACGGGACTAGCGGGGGCTCAGATACGCAGTATTTT.

This clonotype was counted only a few times. The chain employs TRBV7-8 and TRBJ2-5; D uncertain. This CDR3 contains 11 residues. The germline V gene has CDR1 SGHVS and CDR2 FQNEAQ. V was shortened by 5 bases and J by 9 bases, with 10 bases between the two germline ends. CDR3 amino acids: CASSAEVAQYF. CDR3 nucleotides: TGTGCCAGCAGCGCAGAAGTGGCCCAGTACTTC.

This clonotype was detected only a few times. The chain carries TRBV24-1 and TRBJ2-3, with 11 bases matching TRBD2. The V segment lost 5 bases and the J segment 1 base; nucleotides outside the gene matches: 10. Germline assignment: CDR1 KGHDR and CDR2 SFDVKD. This CDR3 region has 18 residues. The CDR3 nucleotides are TGTGCCACCAGTGCCGTACGACTAGCGGGATCGGGCACAGATACGCAGTATTTT. This encodes CATSAVRLAGSGTDTQYF.

V and J are TRBV9 and TRBJ2-7; D unresolved. Per the germline V gene, CDR1 is SGDLS and CDR2 is YYNGEE. The V and J ends lost 2 bases and 2 bases respectively, with 14 bases between them. This CDR3 is 15 amino acids long. DNA of the CDR3: TGTGCCAGCAGCGTTGGTAGCTCTCCGGCCTACGAGCAGTACTTC. Translation: CASSVGSSPAYEQYF.

The genes are TRBV27 and TRBJ2-2; TRBD1 aligns across 7 bases. This CDR3 has 16 residues. Germline assignment: CDR1 MNHEY and CDR2 SMNVEV (reference sequence). Trimming cost V 11 bases and J 0 bases; bases outside gene matches: 12. This chain's CDR3 is CASSHYGTANTGELFF. The CDR3 bases are TGTGCCTCCTCTCATTACGGGACAGCGAACACCGGGGAGCTGTTTTTT.

This clonotype has just a few counts. CDR3 DNA: TGTGCCAGCAGCTCCGGGTTCACCTACGAGCAGTACTTC. Translating it yields CASSSGFTYEQYF. V is TRBV7-2 and J is TRBJ2-7; D is ambiguous. The CDR3 consists of 13 residues. Germline assignment: CDR1 SGHTA and CDR2 FQGNSA. The V end lost 4 bases, the J end lost 2 bases, and 9 bases lay between the germline ends.

There are many counts of this clonotype. The chain links TRBV29-1 to TRBJ2-3; D is uncertain. V lost 0 bases and J lost 4, with 8 bases in between. The CDR3 is made up of 13 amino acids. CDR1 SQVTM and CDR2 ANQGSEA come from the germline V gene. The CDR3 sequence: CSVEDATPDTQYF. In DNA, the CDR3 is TGCAGCGTTGAAGACGCAACCCCAGATACGCAGTATTTT.